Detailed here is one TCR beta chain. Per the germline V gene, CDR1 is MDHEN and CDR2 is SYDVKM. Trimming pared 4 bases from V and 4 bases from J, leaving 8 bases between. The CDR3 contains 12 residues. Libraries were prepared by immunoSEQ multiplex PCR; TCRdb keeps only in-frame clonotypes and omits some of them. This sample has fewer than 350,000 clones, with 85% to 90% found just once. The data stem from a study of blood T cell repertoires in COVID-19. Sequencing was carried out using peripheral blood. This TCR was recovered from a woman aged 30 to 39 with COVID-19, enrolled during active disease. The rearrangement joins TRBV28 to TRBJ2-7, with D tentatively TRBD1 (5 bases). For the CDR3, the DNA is TGTGCCAGCAGTTGGGGCCGGTACGAGCAGTACTTC. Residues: CASSWGRYEQYF.